This T cell receptor beta chain was sequenced during a study of blood T cell repertoires in COVID-19. Study at large: Nucleic acid was either cDNA or gDNA, and it came from T cells, B-cell-depleted T cells, or PBMCs.

Per the original methods: Nucleated cell number was recorded as an estimate derived from reference gene primer amplification. Profiling relied on immunoSEQ multiplex PCR, and the TCRdb table lists in-frame clones only, not all of them. The V and J calls and the clone size are those of that table, but D and trimming were determined from the DNA. The sample lists about 130,000 clones; around four fifths were seen once. What the recovered Cohort 3 donors had was two negative PCRs, clearance, or symptom resolution. Trimming took 4 bases from V and 2 from J; bases not matched to a gene: 10. The CDR3 sequence is 17 residues long. Germline values: CDR1 MNHNS, CDR2 SASEGT.

The receptor's source is a man aged 25 to 40 who had recovered from COVID-19. Sequencing was performed on PBMCs or T cells enriched from blood (not recorded which). This chain links TRBV6-1 with TRBJ2-7; 11 nucleotides line up with TRBD1. CDR3 sequence (DNA): TGTGCCAGCAGTGGCCCCGGACAGGGGGCGGTTACCTACGAGCAGTACTTC. This gives the protein CASSGPGQGAVTYEQYF.